The present TCR beta chain was sequenced within a study of T cells in women clearing cervical HPV infection. About the research overall: Women with histologically confirmed HPV16-related CIN3 or worse, 2 with invasive cancer, served as cases.

Data came from immunoSEQ multiplex PCR; TCRdb stores just in-frame clones and leaves some out. The sample data list fewer than 30,000 clones. Points from the study as a whole: T-cell numbers per sample were unknown and may explain richness differences.

V shed 3 bases and J 5 bases; nucleotides not matched to a gene: 2. CDR3 length equals 15 residues. From germline, CDR1 is SGHNT and CDR2 YYREEE (reference sequence). Notes on this clone: The antigen is unknown. The CDR3 goes on 3 residues after the read ends, and that part is filled in from the germline J gene.

The TCR originated in a woman aged 18-69 years with a cervical HPV16 infection that either progressed to CIN3+ or cleared (not recorded which). The specimen was blood buffy coat. The gene calls are TRBV5-4 and TRBJ2-5; 15 bases map to TRBD2. The CDR3: CASSSGTSGRETQYF. The CDR3 bases that were read are TGTGCCAGCAGCTCAGGGACTAGCGGGAGGGAGACC.